This T cell receptor (beta chain) was captured in a study of chemoradiotherapy in HPV16-positive cancers. Profiling relied on immunoSEQ multiplex PCR, and the TCRdb table lists in-frame clones only, not all of them. This table holds around 40,000 clones, around 80% found once. Study-level results: Non-HPV-specific T cells did not expand in tumors during treatment, whereas candidate HPV-specific clones and E7-related motifs did. HPV-responsive T-cell expansion during chemoradiotherapy was linked to improved recurrence-free survival in HPV16-positive patients.

With respect to this clone: Its antigen is currently unknown.

CDR1 and CDR2 (germline): LNHDA, SQIVND (reference sequence). The CDR3 is 15 residues long. Trimming pared 4 bases from V and 5 bases from J, leaving 17 bases between. The sequencing used blood, collected from a patient who underwent chemoradiotherapy. The origin of this receptor is a human donor with HPV-associated anogenital cancer. This chain connects TRBV19 to TRBJ1-1; D may be TRBD1 (6 bases). Here the CDR3 DNA reads TGTGCCAGTAGTACCACCGGGACATCGAGGACTGAAGCTTTCTTT. It is translated as CASSTTGTSRTEAFF.